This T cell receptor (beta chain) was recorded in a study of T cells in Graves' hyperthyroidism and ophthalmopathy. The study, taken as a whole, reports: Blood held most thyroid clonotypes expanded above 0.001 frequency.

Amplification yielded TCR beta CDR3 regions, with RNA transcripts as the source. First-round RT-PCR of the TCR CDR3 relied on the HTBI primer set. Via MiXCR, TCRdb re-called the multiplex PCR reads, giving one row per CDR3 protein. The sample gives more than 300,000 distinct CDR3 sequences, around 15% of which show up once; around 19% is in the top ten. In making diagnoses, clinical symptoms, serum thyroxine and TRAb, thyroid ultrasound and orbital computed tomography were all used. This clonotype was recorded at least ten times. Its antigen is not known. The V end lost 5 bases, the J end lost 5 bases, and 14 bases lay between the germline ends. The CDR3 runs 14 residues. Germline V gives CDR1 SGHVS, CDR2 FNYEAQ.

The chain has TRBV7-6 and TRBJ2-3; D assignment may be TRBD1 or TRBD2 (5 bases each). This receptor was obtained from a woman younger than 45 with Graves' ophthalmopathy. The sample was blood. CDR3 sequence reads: CASSHGTGRDTQYF. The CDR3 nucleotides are TGTGCCAGCAGCCACGGGACGGGGAGAGATACGCAGTATTTT.